This TCR beta chain was documented in a study of blood T cell repertoires in COVID-19. Study-level information: Acute-phase and convalescent COVID-19 samples originated in the United States, Italy and Spain. PBMCs, B-cell-depleted T cells, or T cells were the source of the cDNA or gDNA that made up the material.

Seattle-derived patients entered the study during active infection and were followed longitudinally. The length of the CDR3 is 14 residues. Germline CDR1 GTSNPN, CDR2 SVGIG (reference sequence). Losses at the gene ends were 1 base for V and 5 bases for J; bases not matched to a gene: 4. As originally analysed: How many nucleated cells were present was estimated from reference gene primer amplification. Only in-frame clones appear in the TCRdb table, and some are missing; sequencing was by immunoSEQ multiplex PCR. The V and J calls and clone size are taken from that table; D and trimming were inferred from the DNA. The sample lists 130,000 or so clones, 80% to 85% seen once, with 7% to 9.5% in the top ten.

V gene TRBV30 combines with J gene TRBJ2-7, with 11 bases that match TRBD2. This receptor was identified in a man younger than 40 with COVID-19, enrolled during active disease. Material: peripheral blood. Written as DNA, the CDR3 is TGTGCCTGGAGTGGGACTAGCGGGTTCAACGAGCAGTACTTC. This gives the protein CAWSGTSGFNEQYF.